Here is one T cell receptor (beta chain) with its context. This clonotype was found once. What antigen it recognizes has not been identified. Per-base qualities were not stored, and no clone one base away is much larger. One read alone provides weak support. TCR beta CDR3 regions were amplified from RNA transcripts for repertoire sequencing. HTBI primers and the Qiagen OneStep RT-PCR kit were used in a first-round RT-PCR, which was followed by a second-round multiplex PCR, size selection and purification. Sequencing of the libraries was carried out on an Illumina HiSeq2000 in paired-end mode with 100 bp reads. The study's processing was this. Reads were processed with SOAPnuke, discarding reads with adapters, uncalled bases, mean Phred below 15, or no exact constant-primer or identifier match. COPE v1.2.5 was used to merge the high-quality paired reads. Unique nucleotide sequences were defined as clonotypes and aligned to IMGT TRB V, D and J references using MiTCR v1.1. Analysis was restricted to V-J combinations with a frequency above 0.0001, which covered about 99% of repertoires. For each V-J combination, a TCR clonal expansion and chaos score was defined as F50 clonal expansion divided by the chaos observed in the TCRdist matrix. Welch's t-statistics and random forest were used to reduce the features to about a dozen V-J combinations, which were then used as input to a naive Bayes classifier. The similarity between thyroid and blood repertoires was quantified using the Morisita-Horn index. The public sequencing data were trimmed at Q25 with fastp and processed into clonotypes with MiXCR by TCRdb, which kept only in-frame beta chains. Under each unique CDR3 protein, matching rows form one entry showing the most common genes and DNA. The V and J calls, along with clone size, are taken from TCRdb and not from the paper's own processing. The sample table shows 150,000 to 200,000 distinct CDR3 sequences, and roughly two fifths are seen once. About 8.2% of the sample lies in the top ten.

The sample belongs to a study of Graves' ophthalmopathy and Graves' hyperthyroidism (dated by TCRdb to 2017 to 2018). Study-level background: Peripheral blood was collected before any treatment was given, at the time of initial diagnosis. TCR beta repertoire signatures were used to distinguish Graves' ophthalmopathy from Graves' hyperthyroidism and to predict progression to ophthalmopathy. In total, around 140 blood samples were TCR-sequenced: 40 to 45 ophthalmopathy, 75 hyperthyroidism and some 17 hyperthyroidism-to-ophthalmopathy patients. To explore V-J signatures distinguishing ophthalmopathy from hyperthyroidism, a discovery set of around 100 patients (roughly 45 ophthalmopathy, some 55 stable hyperthyroidism) was enrolled. An independent validation cohort was composed of fewer than 20 hyperthyroidism patients and around 16 patients who later progressed from hyperthyroidism to ophthalmopathy. In more than five hyperthyroidism patients, the T-cell repertoires found in thyroid tissue were compared with those found in blood. After sampling, hyperthyroidism patients received methimazole starting at 30 mg daily, and ophthalmopathy patients received high-dose intravenous methylprednisolone. For training and testing, the roughly 100 patients in the discovery cohort were randomly divided in a 7:3 ratio. Results and caveats for the whole study, not just this receptor: Sample size was not statistically predetermined, and group allocation was not concealed from the investigators. In cross-validation, the 13-signature model distinguished ophthalmopathy from stable hyperthyroidism with about 88% sensitivity and nearly 82% specificity, and in the test set the corresponding values were about 80% and 75%. Most of the expanded thyroid clonotypes with a frequency above 0.001 were also detected in blood, and it was suggested that the thyroid immune response may be reflected by blood repertoires. In validation, the model predicted ophthalmopathy progression with nearly 71% sensitivity and roughly 72% specificity; fewer than 15 predicted patients were CT-confirmed with GO in a median of 6.5 months.

Ophthalmopathy patients had moderately to severely active disease, Clinical Activity Score of at least 3, NOSPECS grade of at least 4, and disease duration under 3 months. Patients were excluded if they had other autoimmune diseases, uncontrolled infections, pregnancy or lactation. Clinical symptoms, serum thyroxine, TRAb, thyroid ultrasound and orbital computed tomography formed the basis of the diagnosis. Ficoll-Paque density gradient centrifugation was used to isolate PBMCs from 10 ml of fresh peripheral blood. Total RNA was extracted using Trizol reagent, and RNA quality was checked on an Agilent 2100 Bioanalyzer. Input material: peripheral blood. The sequence was collected from a man under 40 with Graves' ophthalmopathy. Donor details come from another sample of the same person, matched by shared clones.

The CDR3 region: CASSYSTVLSEAFF. Here is the DNA: TGTGCCAGCAGTTACTCGACAGTCCTCTCTGAAGCTTTCTTT. This receptor chain uses TRBV6-5 and TRBJ1-1; the best D guess is TRBD1, with 5 bases matching. The V and J ends are trimmed by 0 bases and 6 bases, leaving 11 bases between them. The CDR3, cysteine through phenylalanine, is 14 amino acids long. Only the CDR3 DNA is retained, 42 bases long and in frame from the first base. The germline V gene provides CDR1 MNHEY and CDR2 SVGAGI.